This T cell receptor (beta chain) stems from a study of breast tumors, draining lymph nodes, adjacent tissues. Breast cancer patients provided tissue from their axillary draining lymph nodes. Study-wide results and caveats: Data fit most tumor T cells coming from lymph node, expanding in tumor.

TCRdb redid the calling of the multiplex PCR reads with MiXCR, one entry per CDR3 protein. This sample has under 250,000 distinct CDR3 sequences, with about 32% found just once. The CDR3 length is 12 residues. Germline CDR1 MNHEY, CDR2 SVGAGI. About this clonotype itself: Its antigen is unknown. This clone may be a read error of a much larger clone one base away.

Sequenced sample: axillary lymph node tissue. The TCR comes from a female donor with breast cancer. Some clones in this sample may be carry-over from other donors' samples. The rearrangement uses TRBV6-5 and TRBJ1-2; D unclear. CDR3 in amino acids: CASSQRLYSYTF. The CDR3 DNA follows: TGTGCCAGCAGTCAACGCCTCTATAGCTACACCTTC.